This T cell receptor (beta chain) emerged from a study of control samples from healthy donors and cancer patients. V lost 1 base, J lost 2 bases, and 0 bases lay in between. Germline V gene sequence: CDR1 SGHKS, CDR2 YYEKEE (reference sequence). The CDR3 is 11 residues long. Libraries were prepared by immunoSEQ multiplex PCR; TCRdb keeps only in-frame clonotypes and omits some of them. The sample holds some 150,000 clones; 94% are singletons and the top ten take 13%. The rearrangement links TRBV5-5 to TRBJ1-1; unclear D gene. This sequence originates from a man aged 40-49 years in good health. Material for sequencing was blood. CDR3: CASSLNTEAFF. The DNA for the CDR3 is TGTGCCAGCAGCTTGAACACTGAAGCTTTCTTT.